These 13 T cell receptor beta chains originate from one sample sequenced in a study of blood T cell repertoires in COVID-19. Profiled with immunoSEQ multiplex PCR; TCRdb holds only in-frame clones, not every one. Of some 150,000 clones in the sample, 88% are singletons; the top ten hold 2.3%. The specimen sequenced was peripheral blood. The receptors stem from a human donor in a cohort sampled during active COVID-19.

In the case of this clone: Sequence at one end of the junction differs from germline and may be a read error. This sequence joins TRBV7-2 and TRBJ1-4; D not certain. The CDR3 is 15 residues long. Germline CDR1 is SGHTA and CDR2 is FQGNSA. In nucleotides, the CDR3 is TGTGCCAGCAGCTTAGGACCGGGAAGAAATGAAGAACTGTTTTTT. Protein product: CASSLGPGRNEELFF.

The chain links TRBV7-3 to TRBJ1-1; D ambiguous. V dropped 5 bases and J dropped 5 bases, with 18 bases sitting between them. CDR3 length equals 15 residues. CDR1 and CDR2 from the germline V gene are SGHTA and FQGTGA. The CDR3 region has the DNA TGTGCCAGCAGCCCAACCGCTACTTTAGTAACTGAAGCTTTCTTT. Translating gives CASSPTATLVTEAFF. Combining the CDR3 with reference TRBV7-3 and TRBJ1-1 gives the whole variable domain GAGVSQTPSNKVTEKGKYVELRCDPISGHTALYWYRQSLGQGPEFLIYFQGTGAADDSGLPNDRFFAVRPEGSVSTLKIQRTERGDSAVYLCASSPTATLVTEAFFGQGTRLTVV.

This chain uses TRBV7-2 with TRBJ2-7; TRBD2 matches at 8 bases. The V segment lost 6 bases and the J segment 7 bases; nucleotides outside the gene matches: 17. Germline V gene data show CDR1 as SGHTA and CDR2 as FQGNSA. The CDR3 covers 16 residues. CDR3 residues: CASRDARAGVAGEQYF. The CDR3 DNA reads TGTGCCAGCAGAGACGCTCGAGCGGGGGTCGCGGGGGAGCAGTACTTC.

The CDR3 nucleotides read TGCGCCAGCAGCCCCCGGGAGACTGGAAACACCATATATTTT. As protein: CASSPRETGNTIYF. The genes are TRBV5-1 and TRBJ1-3; D is uncertain. The V end lost 4 bases, the J end lost 2 bases, and 10 bases lay between the germline ends. The length of the CDR3 is 14 residues. Germline loops: CDR1 SGHRS, CDR2 YFSETQ.

The rearrangement uses TRBV30 and TRBJ1-2; perhaps TRBD1 as D (6 bases). With 1 base removed from V and 4 bases from J, the gap between germline ends came to 16 bases. CDR3 size: 15 residues. The germline V gene has CDR1 GTSNPN and CDR2 SVGIG (reference sequence). Written as DNA, the CDR3 is TGTGCCTGGAGTGCGGACAGTTTCCCCGTCTATGGCTACACCTTC. This codes for CAWSADSFPVYGYTF.

The J gene is TRBJ1-2, the V gene TRBV6-5, with 7 bases aligning to TRBD1. The germline gives CDR1 MNHEY, CDR2 SVGAGI. Unmatched junction bases numbered 6, after V lost 6 bases and J lost 5 bases. The CDR3 contains 13 residues. The CDR3 sequence: CASRTDRDYGYTF. CDR3 DNA sequence: TGTGCCAGCAGGACAGACAGGGATTATGGCTACACCTTC.

The genes are TRBV30 and TRBJ1-2; 8 bases line up with TRBD1. The germline V gene has CDR1 GTSNPN and CDR2 SVGIG (reference sequence). The CDR3 loop spans 15 amino acids. V lost 0 bases and J lost 2; bases outside the gene matches: 5. Here the CDR3 reads CAWSVRRQGNYGYTF. The CDR3, as DNA: TGTGCCTGGAGTGTCCGTCGACAGGGGAACTATGGCTACACCTTC.

This clone occurred once. The chain joins TRBV19 to TRBJ2-3; TRBD2 might be the D (6 bases). Germline CDR1 LNHDA, CDR2 SQIVND (reference sequence). V was trimmed by 3 bases and J by 2 bases, leaving 12 bases between them. The CDR3 loop spans 15 amino acids. CDR3 DNA: TGTGCCAGTAGTATTGCGGCGGGGCTCACAGATACGCAGTATTTT. Its protein product is CASSIAAGLTDTQYF.

In its sample, this clone was seen a few times. Other nucleotide sequences from this sample produce the same CDR3. This chain joins TRBV7-2 and TRBJ2-3; D possibly corresponds to TRBD2 (6 bases). Trimming took off 1 base at V and 0 bases at J, with 8 bases between the two ends. The CDR3 sequence is 15 residues long. Germline lookup yields CDR1 SGHTA and CDR2 FQGNSA. The CDR3 region is CASSLDGGSTDTQYF. CDR3 DNA: TGTGCCAGCAGCTTAGACGGGGGAAGCACAGATACGCAGTATTTT.

The chain couples TRBV11-3 to TRBJ2-1, with D perhaps TRBD1 (5 bases). Germline V gives CDR1 SGHNT, CDR2 YENEEA. The V end was cut by 1 base, the J end by 4 bases, with 8 bases between. CDR3 length equals 14 residues. In DNA form, the CDR3 reads TGTGCCAGCAGCTTAGTAGGGGCGTACAATGAGCAGTTCTTC. It is translated as CASSLVGAYNEQFF.

This chain uses TRBV6-5 with TRBJ2-2; 8 bases align to TRBD2. Germline V lookup: CDR1 MNHEY, CDR2 SVGAGI. This CDR3 has 13 amino acids. V lost 6 bases and J lost 3; bases outside the gene matches: 0. CDR3 protein: CASRLADTGELFF. The DNA for the CDR3 is TGTGCCAGCAGACTAGCGGACACCGGGGAGCTGTTTTTT.

This clone was counted a few times. Here the CDR3 reads CASSSTSGRSLWNEQFF. The DNA for the CDR3 is TGTGCCAGCAGCTCGACTAGCGGGAGGTCCCTCTGGAATGAGCAGTTCTTC. The V call is TRBV7-2, the J call TRBJ2-1, with 13 bases that match TRBD2. The CDR3 is made up of 17 amino acids. With 4 bases clipped from V and 7 bases from J, the junction kept 10 bases outside the gene matches. Germline V gene data show CDR1 as SGHTA and CDR2 as FQGNSA.

The chain uses TRBV7-9 and TRBJ1-2; 7 positions agree with TRBD1. Germline V lookup: CDR1 SEHNR, CDR2 FQNEAQ (reference sequence). The CDR3 is 17 residues long. With 4 bases clipped from V and 7 bases from J, the junction kept 18 bases outside the gene matches. CDR3 DNA sequence: TGTGCCAGCAGCTGGCCGGCGGGACAGCCGAGATCACGTGGCTACACCTTC. Translation gives CASSWPAGQPRSRGYTF.